The source of this T cell receptor beta chain is a study of metastatic and nonmetastatic thyroid tumors. V lost 5 bases and J 1 base, leaving 18 bases between the germline ends. Germline CDR1 and CDR2: SEHNR and FQNEAQ (reference sequence). The CDR3 loop spans 18 amino acids. Thyroid surgery was performed in patients who had received no treatment beforehand. TCRdb used MiXCR to call clones anew from the PCR reads. The sample has over 11,000 clones, roughly 30% seen once; the top ten hold under 20%. The table lists this clone with many counts. The origin of this receptor is a female donor with papillary thyroid cancer or a benign thyroid nodule (not recorded which). Some clones in this sample may be carry-over from other donors' samples. The chain joins TRBV7-9 to TRBJ1-6, with D perhaps matching TRBD1 (6 bases). The sequenced material came from tumor tissue. CDR3 nucleotide sequence: TGTGCCAGCAGCCGAAGAGGCGCAGGGGCATCCTATAATTCACCCCTCCACTTT. This codes for CASSRRGAGASYNSPLHF.